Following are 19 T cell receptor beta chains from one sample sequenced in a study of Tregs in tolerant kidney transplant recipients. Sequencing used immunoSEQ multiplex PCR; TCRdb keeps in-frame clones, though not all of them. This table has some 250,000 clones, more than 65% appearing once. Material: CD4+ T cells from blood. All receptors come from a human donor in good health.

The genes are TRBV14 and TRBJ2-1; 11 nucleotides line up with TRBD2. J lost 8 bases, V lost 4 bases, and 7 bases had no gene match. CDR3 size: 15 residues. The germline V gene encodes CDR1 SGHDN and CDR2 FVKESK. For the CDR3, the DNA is TGTGCCAGCAGCCCAACTAGCGGGAGATTCGATGAGCAGTTCTTC. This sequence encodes CASSPTSGRFDEQFF. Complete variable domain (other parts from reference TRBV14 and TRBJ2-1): EAGVTQFPSHSVIEKGQTVTLRCDPISGHDNLYWYRRVMGKEIKFLLHFVKESKQDESGMPNNRFLAERTGGTYSTLKVQPAELEDSGVYFCASSPTSGRFDEQFFGPGTRLTVL.

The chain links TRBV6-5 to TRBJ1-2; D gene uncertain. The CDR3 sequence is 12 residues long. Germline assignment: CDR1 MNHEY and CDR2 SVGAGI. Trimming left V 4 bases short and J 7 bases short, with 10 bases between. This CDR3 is CASSSGRVGYTF. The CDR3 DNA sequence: TGTGCCAGCAGTTCGGGTAGGGTTGGCTACACCTTC.

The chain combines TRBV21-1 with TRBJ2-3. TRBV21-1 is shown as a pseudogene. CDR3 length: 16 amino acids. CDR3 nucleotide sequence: TGTGCCAGCACCAAAGGCCCCCCGACGAACACAGATACGCAGTATTTT. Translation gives CASTKGPPTNTDTQYF.

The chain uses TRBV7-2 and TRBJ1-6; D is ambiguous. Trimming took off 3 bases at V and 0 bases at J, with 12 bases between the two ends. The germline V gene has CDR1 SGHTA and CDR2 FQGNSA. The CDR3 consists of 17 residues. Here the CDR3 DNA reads TGTGCCAGCAGCTTTATGGTCTTGAGCTCCTATAATTCACCCCTCCACTTT. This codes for CASSFMVLSSYNSPLHF.

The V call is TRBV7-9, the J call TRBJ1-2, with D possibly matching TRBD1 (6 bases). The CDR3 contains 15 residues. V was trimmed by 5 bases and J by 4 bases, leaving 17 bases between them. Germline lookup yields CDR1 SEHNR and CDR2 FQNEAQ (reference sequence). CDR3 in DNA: TGTGCCAGCAGCGCACCTTTAGGGGGAGGCTATGGCTACACCTTC. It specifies CASSAPLGGGYGYTF.

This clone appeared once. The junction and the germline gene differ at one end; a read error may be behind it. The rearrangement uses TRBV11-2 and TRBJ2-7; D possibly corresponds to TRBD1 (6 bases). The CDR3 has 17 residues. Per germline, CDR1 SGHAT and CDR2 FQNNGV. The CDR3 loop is CASSPGRWGHNSFEQYF. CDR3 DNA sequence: TGTGCCAGCAGCCCCGGGCGTTGGGGACACAACTCCTTCGAGCAGTACTTC.

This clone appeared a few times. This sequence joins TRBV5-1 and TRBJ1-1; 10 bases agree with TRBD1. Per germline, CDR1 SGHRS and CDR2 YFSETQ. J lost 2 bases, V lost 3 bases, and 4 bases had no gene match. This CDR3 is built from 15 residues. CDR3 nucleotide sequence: TGCGCCAGCAGCTCACGGGACAGGGGAAACACTGAAGCTTTCTTT. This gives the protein CASSSRDRGNTEAFF.

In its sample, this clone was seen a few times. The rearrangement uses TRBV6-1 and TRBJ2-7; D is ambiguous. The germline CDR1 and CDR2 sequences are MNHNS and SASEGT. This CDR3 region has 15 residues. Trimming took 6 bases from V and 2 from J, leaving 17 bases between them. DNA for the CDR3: TGTGCCAGCAGCTCCCCGGGTAGGGTGCCCTACGAGCAGTACTTC. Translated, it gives CASSSPGRVPYEQYF.

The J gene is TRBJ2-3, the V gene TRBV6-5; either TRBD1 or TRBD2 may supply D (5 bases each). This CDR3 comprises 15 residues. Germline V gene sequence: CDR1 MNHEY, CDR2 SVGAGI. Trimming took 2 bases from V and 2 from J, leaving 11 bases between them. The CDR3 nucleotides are TGTGCCAGCAGTTACGGGACGGTATCCACAGATACGCAGTATTTT. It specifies CASSYGTVSTDTQYF.

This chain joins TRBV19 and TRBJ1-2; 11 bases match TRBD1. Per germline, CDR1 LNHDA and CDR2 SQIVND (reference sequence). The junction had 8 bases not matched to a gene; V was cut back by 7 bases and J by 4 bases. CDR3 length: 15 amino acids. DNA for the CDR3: TGTGCCAGTACCCCCGGACAGGGGGCGGCCTATGGCTACACCTTC. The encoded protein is CASTPGQGAAYGYTF.

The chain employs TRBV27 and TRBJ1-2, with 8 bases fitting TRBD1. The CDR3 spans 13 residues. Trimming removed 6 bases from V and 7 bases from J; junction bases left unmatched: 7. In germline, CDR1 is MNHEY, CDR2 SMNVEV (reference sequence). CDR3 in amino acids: CASRRTGSGGYTF. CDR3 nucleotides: TGTGCCAGCAGGAGGACAGGGTCCGGTGGCTACACCTTC.

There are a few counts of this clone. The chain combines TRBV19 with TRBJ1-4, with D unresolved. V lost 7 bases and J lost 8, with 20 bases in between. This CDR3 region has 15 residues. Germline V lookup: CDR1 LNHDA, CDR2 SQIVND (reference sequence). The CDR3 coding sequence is TGTGCCAGTACCTCCCCCACATTTCGGTACGAAAAACTGTTTTTT. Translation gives CASTSPTFRYEKLFF.

This CDR3 reads CASSPLGGRGNQPQHF. The CDR3 DNA is TGTGCCAGCTCACCACTGGGGGGGCGAGGCAATCAGCCCCAGCATTTT. This sequence joins TRBV18 and TRBJ1-5; tentative D call: TRBD1 (6 bases). The V end was cut by 1 base, the J end by 2 bases, with 12 bases between. The CDR3 contains 16 residues. CDR1 KGHSH and CDR2 LQKENI come from the germline V gene.

CDR3 DNA sequence: TGTGCCAGTAGTAACCGGGGCGAGACCTACGAGCAGTACTTC. It yields the protein CASSNRGETYEQYF. J is TRBJ2-7 and V is TRBV19; possibly TRBD1 or TRBD2 for D (5 bases each). This CDR3 region has 14 residues. CDR1 and CDR2 (germline): LNHDA, SQIVND (reference sequence). V shed 4 bases and J shed 2 bases, with 12 bases lying between them.

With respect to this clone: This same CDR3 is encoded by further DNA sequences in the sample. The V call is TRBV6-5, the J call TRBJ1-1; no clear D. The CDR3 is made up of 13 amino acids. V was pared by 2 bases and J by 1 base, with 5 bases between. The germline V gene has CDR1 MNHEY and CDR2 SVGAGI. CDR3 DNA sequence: TGTGCCAGCAGTTACGGTCGGAACACTGAAGCTTTCTTT. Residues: CASSYGRNTEAFF.

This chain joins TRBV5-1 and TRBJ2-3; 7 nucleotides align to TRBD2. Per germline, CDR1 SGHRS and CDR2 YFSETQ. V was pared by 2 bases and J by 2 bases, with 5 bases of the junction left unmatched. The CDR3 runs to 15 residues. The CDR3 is CASSLAGPLTDTQYF. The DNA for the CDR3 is TGCGCCAGCAGCTTAGCGGGGCCACTCACAGATACGCAGTATTTT. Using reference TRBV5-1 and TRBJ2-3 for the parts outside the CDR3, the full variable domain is KAGVTQTPRYLIKTRGQQVTLSCSPISGHRSVSWYQQTPGQGLQFLFEYFSETQRNKGNFPGRFSGRQFSNSRSEMNVSTLELGDSALYLCASSLAGPLTDTQYFGPGTRLTVL.

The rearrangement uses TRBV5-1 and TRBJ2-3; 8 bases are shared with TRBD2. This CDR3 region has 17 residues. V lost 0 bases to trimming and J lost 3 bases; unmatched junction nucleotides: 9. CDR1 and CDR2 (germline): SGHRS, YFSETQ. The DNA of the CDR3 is TGCGCCAGCAGCTTGGGGCAGACGGCGGGAGGTACAGATACGCAGTATTTT. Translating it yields CASSLGQTAGGTDTQYF.

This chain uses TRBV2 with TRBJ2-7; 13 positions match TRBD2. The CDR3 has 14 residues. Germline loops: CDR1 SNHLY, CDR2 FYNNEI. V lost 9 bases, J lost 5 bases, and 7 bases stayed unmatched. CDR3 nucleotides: TGTGCCAGGACTAGCGGGAGGAAAACGAACGAGCAGTACTTC. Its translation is CARTSGRKTNEQYF.

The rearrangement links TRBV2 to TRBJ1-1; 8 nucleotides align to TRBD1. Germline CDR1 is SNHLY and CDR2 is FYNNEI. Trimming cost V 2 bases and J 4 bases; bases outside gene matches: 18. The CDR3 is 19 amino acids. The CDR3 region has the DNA TGTGCCAGCAGTGAATACGCCGTGGCAGGGGGCGGACGGGGCACTGAAGCTTTCTTT. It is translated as CASSEYAVAGGGRGTEAFF.